This T cell receptor beta chain was captured in a study of shared clonotypes between healthy human individuals. Generated by immunoSEQ multiplex PCR, the TCRdb table keeps only in-frame clones and is missing some. The sample has 2,500,000 or so clones, around 90% seen once. Partitioning of CD4+ cells yielded a CD45RA+ naive subset and a CD45RA-negative memory subset. The origin of this receptor is a man between 18 and 35 years old in good health. Some clones in this sample may be carry-over from other donors' samples. Sequenced: naive CD4+ T cells from PBMCs. Subset denoted: CD45RA+ positively selected.

The DNA for the CDR3 is TGCGCCAGCAGCGTTGGTGTCGGTCAGCCCCAGCATTTT. It encodes CASSVGVGQPQHF. The chain couples TRBV4-1 to TRBJ1-5; D gene ambiguous. V lost 5 bases and J 6 bases, leaving 11 bases between the germline ends. Germline CDR1 reads MGHRA; CDR2 reads YSYEKL. This CDR3 spans 13 amino acids.